This TCR beta chain originates from a study of CD8 T cells in ankylosing spondylitis. Whole-study results and caveats: Matched ankylosing spondylitis synovial fluid reportedly showed significant enrichment of disease-linked clones.

TCRdb independently ran MiXCR on the 5' RACE reads; one entry per CDR3 protein. The sample yields 200,000 or so distinct CDR3 sequences, about 20% seen once. The CDR3 covers 15 residues. V lost 6 bases and J 4 bases, leaving 21 bases between the germline ends. The germline V gene encodes CDR1 DFQATT and CDR2 SNEGSKA (reference sequence). The sample holds a few counts of this clonotype. Its antigen is unidentified. This sequence joins TRBV20-1 and TRBJ1-1; the D gene is possibly TRBD1 (6 bases). This sequence originates from a male donor aged 10-35 years with ankylosing spondylitis or in good health (not recorded which). Sequenced material: blood, either unsorted or a sorted T cell fraction (not recorded which). CDR3 protein: CSAGPPGGLVTEAFF. The CDR3 DNA is TGCAGTGCAGGCCCGCCCGGGGGGCTTGTCACTGAAGCTTTCTTT.